The sequence of this TCR beta chain was determined in a study of cytomegalovirus exposure and HLA in healthy donors. General study findings and limits: Indistinguishability led to the exclusion of some V segments, TRBV6-2 and TRBV6-3 included. Per published accounts, TCR beta sequences correctly predicted the HLA-A and HLA-B alleles of most subjects. An analysis done earlier found most TCR beta V segments productive about 87% or about 30% of the time. Among the most significant clusters, several appeared linked to common viral pathogens in a later analysis.

Turning to this clone: Its antigen is currently unknown.

PCR amplification relied on 60 Vbeta primers (plus 13 Jbeta primers). Profiled with immunoSEQ multiplex PCR; TCRdb holds only in-frame clones, not every one. The sample includes over 250,000 clones, about nine tenths of them seen just once. The germline V gene has CDR1 MGHDK and CDR2 SYGVNS. The length of the CDR3 is 13 residues. The V gene lost 1 base and the J gene lost 7 bases, with 8 bases spanning the gap. This chain uses TRBV25-1 with TRBJ1-5; D remains ambiguous. The sequencing input was PBMCs. This clonotype was sampled from a man aged 40-49 years in good health and CMV-seropositive. The CDR3 DNA follows: TGTGCCAGCAGTGAATCCGAGTTCCAGCCCCAGCATTTT. Translation: CASSESEFQPQHF.